The 25 T cell receptor beta chains in this list originate from one sample, sequenced in a study of Graves' ophthalmopathy and Graves' hyperthyroidism. From RNA, the CDR3 regions of TCR beta chains were amplified and sequenced. Second-round multiplex PCR followed a first-round RT-PCR using HTBI primers. One entry per CDR3 protein results from TCRdb running MiXCR on the multiplex PCR reads. This table has about 740,000 distinct CDR3 sequences, 40% appearing once. The sample taken for sequencing was peripheral blood. These receptors all stem from an adult man with Graves' ophthalmopathy.

The rearrangement uses TRBV6-6 and TRBJ1-5, with 8 bases fitting TRBD1. The CDR3 contains 14 residues. J was trimmed by 6 bases and V by 7 bases; bases with no gene match: 8. Germline V gives CDR1 MNHNY, CDR2 SVGAGI (reference sequence). The CDR3 bases are TGTGCCAGCAATTCCATCGACAGGGGTCAGCCCCAGCATTTT. Encoded protein: CASNSIDRGQPQHF.

A note on this clonotype: Since a much larger clone is just one base distant, this may be a read error. The conserved phenylalanine or tryptophan normally closing the CDR3 is absent here, so this likely arose from a read error. The chain joins TRBV29-1 to TRBJ2-2; D uncertain. CDR1 and CDR2 from the germline V gene are SQVTM and ANQGSEA. Trimming removed 7 bases from V and 1 base from J, with 4 bases in between. This CDR3 spans 11 amino acids. The CDR3 reads CSGGNTGELFL. CDR3 bases: TGCAGCGGTGGGAACACCGGGGAGCTGTTTCTT.

The chain links TRBV9 to TRBJ2-5; 10 bases line up with TRBD2. Germline V gene data show CDR1 as SGDLS and CDR2 as YYNGEE. The trim removed 4 bases at V and 5 bases at J, leaving 11 bases unmatched. The CDR3 covers 16 residues. DNA of the CDR3: TGTGCCAGCAGCCCGGTAGCGGGAGGTTCGTCGGAGACCCAGTACTTC. Amino acids: CASSPVAGGSSETQYF.

The V and J genes are TRBV20-1 and TRBJ1-2; D uncertain. This CDR3 has 12 residues. Germline-derived CDR1 and CDR2 are DFQATT and SNEGSKA (reference sequence). The V and J ends lost 6 bases and 1 base respectively, with 9 bases between them. The CDR3 DNA follows: TGCAGTGCGCTACAGAATAACTATGGCTACACCTTC. It translates to CSALQNNYGYTF.

The genes are TRBV20-1 and TRBJ2-7; a possible D gene is TRBD1 (6 bases). CDR1 and CDR2 (germline): DFQATT, SNEGSKA (reference sequence). The CDR3 consists of 12 residues. V lost 6 bases and J 4 bases, leaving 13 bases between the germline ends. The CDR3 protein is CSAQGYTYEQYF. CDR3 in DNA: TGCAGTGCCCAGGGGTATACTTACGAGCAGTACTTC.

This clonotype was observed once. One base away lies a much larger clone, so this may be a sequencing read error. This sequence joins TRBV2 and TRBJ1-4; D might be TRBD1 (6 bases). CDR3 length: 13 residues. Germline CDR1 is SNHLY and CDR2 is FYNNEI. Trimming pared 11 bases from V and 4 bases from J, leaving 14 bases between. Here the CDR3 DNA reads TGTGCCGGCACCGGGGACATTAATGAAAAACTGTTTTTT. This codes for CAGTGDINEKLFF. The full variable domain, with the rest looked up from reference TRBV2 and TRBJ1-4, is EPEVTQTPSHQVTQMGQEVILRCVPISNHLYFYWYRQILGQKVEFLVSFYNNEISEKSEIFDDQFSVERPDGSNFTLKIRSTKLEDSAMYFCAGTGDINEKLFFGSGTQLSVL.

This clonotype was picked up a small number of times. This rearrangement joins TRBV20-1 to TRBJ1-2; possibly TRBD1 for D (5 bases). Per germline, CDR1 DFQATT and CDR2 SNEGSKA (reference sequence). V gave up 1 base and J gave up 7 bases, with 16 bases separating them. The CDR3 totals 14 residues. CDR3 amino acids: CSARAGVGAGGYTF. CDR3 sequence (DNA): TGCAGTGCTAGAGCGGGGGTAGGGGCGGGTGGCTACACCTTC.

The V and J genes are TRBV12-3 or TRBV12-4 and TRBJ1-2; no firm D call. The CDR3 is made up of 15 amino acids. V lost 6 bases, J lost 1 base, and 15 bases lay in between. This chain's CDR3 is CASRTSRGSNYGYTF. CDR3 nucleotides: TGTGCCAGCAGGACTAGCAGAGGGAGTAACTATGGCTACACCTTC.

The chain joins TRBV25-1 to TRBJ2-6, with D perhaps TRBD2 (5 bases). The CDR3 runs to 13 residues. Trimming took off 0 bases at V and 8 bases at J, with 5 bases between the two ends. Germline lookup yields CDR1 MGHDK and CDR2 SYGVNS. The CDR3 loop reads CASSEYGTNVLTF. The CDR3, as DNA: TGTGCCAGCAGTGAATACGGGACCAACGTCCTGACTTTC.

This sequence joins TRBV9 and TRBJ1-4; no clear D. The CDR3 is made up of 15 amino acids. Germline V gene lookup returns CDR1 SGDLS and CDR2 YYNGEE. V lost 2 bases, J lost 7 bases, and 15 bases lay in between. The CDR3 DNA follows: TGTGCCAGCAGCGTGGGCAGAGGGTTGGTTGAAAAACTGTTTTTT. This translates into CASSVGRGLVEKLFF.

The genes are TRBV2 and TRBJ2-3, with 11 bases fitting TRBD1. V lost 6 bases and J lost 3; bases outside the gene matches: 5. The CDR3 is 15 residues long. The germline CDR1 and CDR2 sequences are SNHLY and FYNNEI. DNA of the CDR3: TGTGCCAGCAGCACCCGGGACAGGGGGACAGATACGCAGTATTTT. This gives the protein CASSTRDRGTDTQYF.

The chain uses TRBV11-3 and TRBJ1-1; maybe TRBD1 (6 bases). Germline loops: CDR1 SGHNT, CDR2 YENEEA. The CDR3 has 15 residues. V dropped 4 bases and J dropped 3 bases, with 15 bases sitting between them. The CDR3 sequence: CASSSHRALDTEAFF. CDR3 DNA sequence: TGTGCCAGCAGCTCCCACAGGGCTTTGGACACTGAAGCTTTCTTT.

This clonotype was counted many times. The gene calls are TRBV24-1 and TRBJ2-7; 7 bases are shared with TRBD1. Per germline, CDR1 KGHDR and CDR2 SFDVKD. Trimming at V came to 4 bases and at J to 4 bases, leaving 3 bases not matched to a gene. The CDR3 is 13 residues long. The CDR3 reads CATSDSGQYEQYF. DNA for the CDR3: TGTGCCACCAGTGACTCGGGACAGTACGAGCAGTACTTC.

This chain uses TRBV12-3 or TRBV12-4 with TRBJ1-5; D gene ambiguous. With 8 bases removed from V and 6 bases from J, the gap between germline ends came to 23 bases. The CDR3 is 16 amino acids. The chain's CDR3 is CASATLKKGSGQPQHF. DNA for the CDR3: TGTGCCAGCGCCACCTTGAAAAAGGGATCTGGTCAGCCCCAGCATTTT.

This clonotype has only a few counts. The chain joins TRBV9 to TRBJ2-7; tentative D call: TRBD2 (6 bases). Looked up from germline, CDR1 is SGDLS and CDR2 is YYNGEE. V lost 1 base, J lost 1 base, and 9 bases lay in between. This CDR3 spans 14 amino acids. CDR3 region: CASSVPAGSYEQYF. CDR3 DNA: TGTGCCAGCAGCGTACCCGCGGGGTCCTACGAGCAGTACTTC.

This clonotype appeared many times. This chain connects TRBV5-1 to TRBJ1-1; D uncertain. The germline V and J ends were trimmed by 3 bases and 2 bases, with 8 bases remaining between them. CDR1 and CDR2 from the germline V gene are SGHRS and YFSETQ. The CDR3 sequence is 13 residues long. As DNA, the CDR3 is TGCGCCAGCAGCTATCAGCTTAACACTGAAGCTTTCTTT. Translating gives CASSYQLNTEAFF.

This clonotype was counted a few times. The J gene is TRBJ2-5, the V gene TRBV20-1; D may be TRBD1 (6 bases). CDR1 DFQATT and CDR2 SNEGSKA come from the germline V gene (reference sequence). This CDR3 has 15 amino acids. Trimming took off 2 bases at V and 1 base at J, with 14 bases between the two ends. The CDR3 here is CSARPLRDTQETQYF. CDR3 nucleotides: TGCAGTGCTAGACCCCTTCGGGACACCCAAGAGACCCAGTACTTC.

This rearrangement joins TRBV6-5 to TRBJ1-2; D uncertain. The V end was cut by 6 bases, the J end by 0 bases, with 8 bases between. The CDR3 consists of 13 residues. Per germline, CDR1 MNHEY and CDR2 SVGAGI. The CDR3: CASRKDANYGYTF. The CDR3 DNA reads TGTGCCAGCAGGAAAGATGCTAACTATGGCTACACCTTC.

Concerning this clonotype: At one end, the junction sequence differs from germline, possibly due to a read error. The rearrangement links TRBV9 to TRBJ1-2, with 9 bases lining up with TRBD1. This CDR3 spans 15 amino acids. In germline, CDR1 is SGDLS, CDR2 YYNGEE. The chain's CDR3 is CASSEGTGQNSGYTF. CDR3 coding DNA: TGTGCCAGCAGCGAAGGGACAGGGCAAAACTCTGGCTACACCTTC.

V and J are TRBV19 and TRBJ1-1; possible D gene TRBD1, 5 bases. Trimming took 7 bases from V and 4 from J, leaving 16 bases between them. From germline, CDR1 is LNHDA and CDR2 SQIVND (reference sequence). The CDR3 extends over 14 amino acids. This CDR3 reads CASMATATGTEAFF. CDR3 sequence (DNA): TGTGCCAGTATGGCGACAGCCACGGGCACTGAAGCTTTCTTT.

V and J are TRBV19 and TRBJ2-7; a weak D match, TRBD2 (6 bases). Looked up from germline, CDR1 is LNHDA and CDR2 is SQIVND (reference sequence). This CDR3 is built from 13 residues. V was pared by 9 bases and J by 0 bases, with 12 bases between. The CDR3 protein is CASSGLRSYEQYF. The CDR3 DNA sequence: TGTGCCAGCTCGGGACTCCGCTCCTACGAGCAGTACTTC.

V is TRBV29-1 and J is TRBJ1-1; D gene unclear. This CDR3 is built from 13 residues. The V end lost 7 bases, the J end lost 4 bases, and 16 bases lay between the germline ends. CDR1 SQVTM and CDR2 ANQGSEA come from the germline V gene. In DNA, the CDR3 is TGCAGCGGGACGGCCAAAGTCGGCACTGAAGCTTTCTTT. Residues: CSGTAKVGTEAFF.

The table lists this clonotype with many counts. The V and J genes are TRBV7-2 and TRBJ1-2; no firm D call. Germline V lookup: CDR1 SGHTA, CDR2 FQGNSA. V was pared by 5 bases and J by 3 bases, with 7 bases between. This CDR3 spans 12 amino acids. CDR3 amino acids: CASSRSYYGYTF. CDR3 coding DNA: TGTGCCAGCAGCCGAAGCTACTATGGCTACACCTTC.

In this sample, this clonotype turned up a few times. The chain uses TRBV7-9 and TRBJ1-2; no definite D call. The V end lost 5 bases, the J end lost 4 bases, and 23 bases lay between the germline ends. The CDR3 spans 17 residues. CDR1 SEHNR and CDR2 FQNEAQ come from the germline V gene (reference sequence). The CDR3 sequence: CASSPSNSGVSSYGYTF. DNA for the CDR3: TGTGCCAGCAGCCCCTCGAATTCCGGGGTGTCAAGCTATGGCTACACCTTC.

This clonotype was detected many times. The chain is built from TRBV10-3 and TRBJ2-7, with TRBD1 matching 9 bases. J lost 3 bases, V lost 8 bases, and 5 bases had no gene match. Germline CDR1 is ENHRY and CDR2 is SYGVKD. This CDR3 comprises 13 residues. The CDR3 DNA is TGTGCCATCCACGGACAGGGGCACTACGAGCAGTACTTC. It is translated as CAIHGQGHYEQYF.